One and the same sample provided the 5 T cell receptor beta chains below, sequenced in a study of T cell responses to AZD1222 COVID-19 vaccine. Profiled with immunoSEQ multiplex PCR; TCRdb holds only in-frame clones, not every one. Of roughly 180,000 clones listed, just over 90% were seen once; the top ten hold about 3.5%. The material sequenced was peripheral blood, taken 28 days after the second AZD1222 dose. The receptors were gathered from an adult who received the AZD1222 COVID-19 vaccine.

The genes are TRBV15 and TRBJ1-3, with TRBD1 identical over 7 bases. This CDR3 contains 18 residues. V gave up 2 bases and J gave up 0 bases; unmatched junction bases: 10. CDR1 and CDR2 (germline): LNHNV, YYDKDF (reference sequence). In DNA, the CDR3 is TGTGCCACCAGCAGACCCGGGGACGAGGGGGCCTCTGGAAACACCATATATTTT. It yields the protein CATSRPGDEGASGNTIYF.

The CDR3, as DNA: TGCGCCAGCAGCTTTCCGTCGGGGCCCAATGAGCAGTTCTTC. This sequence encodes CASSFPSGPNEQFF. The chain uses TRBV5-1 and TRBJ2-1; TRBD1 or TRBD2 may be the D gene (5 bases each). The CDR3 extends over 14 amino acids. Looked up from germline, CDR1 is SGHRS and CDR2 is YFSETQ. The V gene lost 2 bases and the J gene lost 6 bases, with 12 bases spanning the gap.

The table lists this clone with a few counts. V usage is TRBV3-1 (or the pseudogene TRBV3-2) and J usage is TRBJ2-2; no reliable D call. The CDR3 contains 14 residues. Germline V gives CDR1 LGHDT, CDR2 YNNKEL (reference sequence). Trimming removed 3 bases from V and 7 bases from J, with 12 bases in between. CDR3 sequence reads: CASSQSRWGGELFF. Here the CDR3 DNA reads TGTGCCAGCAGCCAGTCCCGGTGGGGCGGGGAGCTGTTTTTT.

The chain links TRBV25-1 to TRBJ1-3, with D unclear. CDR3 size: 13 residues. Germline V lookup: CDR1 MGHDK, CDR2 SYGVNS. DNA for the CDR3: TGTGCTAAGTCGGGTGTAGCTGGAAACACCATATATTTT. As protein: CAKSGVAGNTIYF.

V and J are TRBV6-5 and TRBJ1-2; 8 positions agree with TRBD1. This CDR3 has 15 residues. Per germline, CDR1 MNHEY and CDR2 SVGAGI. J gave up 1 base and V 4 bases, and 5 bases lay outside the gene matches. As DNA, the CDR3 is TGTGCCAGCAGTTCCAGGGGGCGAGATAACTATGGCTACACCTTC. This translates into CASSSRGRDNYGYTF.